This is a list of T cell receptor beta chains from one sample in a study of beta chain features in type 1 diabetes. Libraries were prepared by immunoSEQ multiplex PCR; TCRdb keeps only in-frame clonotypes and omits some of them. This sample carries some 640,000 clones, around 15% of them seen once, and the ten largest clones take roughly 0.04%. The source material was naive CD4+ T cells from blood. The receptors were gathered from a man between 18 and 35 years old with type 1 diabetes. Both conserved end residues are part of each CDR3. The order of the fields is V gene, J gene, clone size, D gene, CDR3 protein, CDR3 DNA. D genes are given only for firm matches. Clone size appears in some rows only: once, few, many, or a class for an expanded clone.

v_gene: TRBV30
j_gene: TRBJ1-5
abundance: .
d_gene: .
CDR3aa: CAWSRRAKGTQHF
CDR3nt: TGTGCCTGGAGTCGCAGGGCTAAAGGGACCCAGCATTTT

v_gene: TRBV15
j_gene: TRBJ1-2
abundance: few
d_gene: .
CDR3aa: CATSRDLGPQGHYGYTF
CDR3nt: TGTGCCACCAGCAGAGATCTAGGGCCCCAGGGACACTATGGCTACACCTTC

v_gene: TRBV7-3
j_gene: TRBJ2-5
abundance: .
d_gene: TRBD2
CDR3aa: CASSPRRSGAKETQYF
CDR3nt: TGTGCCAGCAGCCCCCGGCGTAGCGGGGCAAAAGAGACCCAGTACTTC

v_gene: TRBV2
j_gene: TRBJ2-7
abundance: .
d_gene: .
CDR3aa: CASSDAGQREQYF
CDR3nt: TGTGCCAGCAGTGATGCGGGGCAGCGCGAGCAGTACTTC

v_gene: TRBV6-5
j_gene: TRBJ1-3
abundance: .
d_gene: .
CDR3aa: CASSPRRNTIYF
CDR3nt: TGTGCCAGCAGTCCCCGTAGAAACACCATATATTTT

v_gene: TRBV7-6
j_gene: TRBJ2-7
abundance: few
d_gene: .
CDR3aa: CASSPPRAYEQYF
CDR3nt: TGTGCCAGCAGCCCACCACGGGCCTACGAGCAGTACTTC

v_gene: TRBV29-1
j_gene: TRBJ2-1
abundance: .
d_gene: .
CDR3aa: CSVEEGGPHYEQFF
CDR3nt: TGCAGCGTTGAAGAAGGGGGACCCCACTATGAGCAGTTCTTC

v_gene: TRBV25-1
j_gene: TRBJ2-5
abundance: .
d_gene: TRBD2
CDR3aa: CASSPDSSGRALETQYF
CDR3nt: TGTGCCAGCAGTCCCGACTCTAGCGGGAGGGCCCTGGAGACCCAGTACTTC

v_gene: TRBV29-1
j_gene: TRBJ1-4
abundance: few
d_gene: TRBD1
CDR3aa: CSVQDRGPPGSEKLFF
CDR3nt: TGCAGCGTGCAAGACAGGGGGCCCCCAGGAAGTGAAAAACTGTTTTTT

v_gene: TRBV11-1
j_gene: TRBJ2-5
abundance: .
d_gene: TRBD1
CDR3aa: CASRPRQGARETQYF
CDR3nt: TGTGCCAGCAGACCTCGACAGGGGGCTCGAGAGACCCAGTACTTC

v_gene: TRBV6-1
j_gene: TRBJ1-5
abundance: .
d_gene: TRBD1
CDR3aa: CASTSGGANQPQHF
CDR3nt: TGTGCCAGCACCTCAGGGGGCGCGAATCAGCCCCAGCATTTT

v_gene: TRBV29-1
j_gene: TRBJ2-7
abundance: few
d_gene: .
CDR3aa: CSVEDAIPGSEQYF
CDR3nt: TGCAGCGTTGAAGACGCGATACCGGGATCGGAGCAGTACTTC

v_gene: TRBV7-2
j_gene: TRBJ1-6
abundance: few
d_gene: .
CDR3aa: CASTSKRDRNSPLHF
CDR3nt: TGTGCCAGCACCTCCAAGAGGGATAGGAATTCACCCCTCCACTTT

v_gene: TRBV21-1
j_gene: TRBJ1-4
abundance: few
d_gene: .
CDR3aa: CASSTRQDREKLFF
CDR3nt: TGTGCCAGCAGCACGAGACAGGATAGAGAAAAACTGTTTTTT

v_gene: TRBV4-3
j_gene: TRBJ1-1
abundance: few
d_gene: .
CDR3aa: CASSLWAGSTEAFF
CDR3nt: TGCGCCAGCAGCCTCTGGGCGGGAAGCACTGAAGCTTTCTTT

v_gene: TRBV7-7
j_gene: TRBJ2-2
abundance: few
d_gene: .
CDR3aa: CASSLGGTGELFF
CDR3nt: TGTGCTAGCAGCTTAGGAGGCACCGGGGAGCTGTTTTTT

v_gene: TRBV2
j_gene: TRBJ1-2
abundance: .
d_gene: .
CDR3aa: CASSEAIRAQNYGYTF
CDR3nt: TGTGCCAGCAGTGAGGCAATCAGGGCCCAAAACTATGGCTACACCTTC

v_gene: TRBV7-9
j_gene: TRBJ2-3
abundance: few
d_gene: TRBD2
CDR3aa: CASSFYGLAGIDTQYF
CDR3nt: TGTGCCAGCAGCTTCTACGGACTAGCGGGCATTGATACGCAGTATTTT

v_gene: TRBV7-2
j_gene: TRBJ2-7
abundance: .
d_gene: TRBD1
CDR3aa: CASSLSGGYEQYF
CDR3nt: TGTGCCAGCAGCTTATCAGGGGGCTACGAGCAGTACTTC

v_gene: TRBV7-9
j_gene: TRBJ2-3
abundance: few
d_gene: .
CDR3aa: CASSPRGMLGTDTQYF
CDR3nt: TGTGCCAGCAGCCCTCGGGGGATGTTAGGCACAGATACGCAGTATTTT

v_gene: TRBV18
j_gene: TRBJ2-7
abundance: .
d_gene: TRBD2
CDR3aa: CASSLNRAGGQFHEQYF
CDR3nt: TGTGCCAGCTCCCTAAATCGCGCGGGAGGTCAATTCCACGAGCAGTACTTC

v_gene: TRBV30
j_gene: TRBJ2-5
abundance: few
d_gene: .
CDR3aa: CAWMDPSGRETQYF
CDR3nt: TGTGCCTGGATGGACCCGAGCGGGCGAGAGACCCAGTACTTC

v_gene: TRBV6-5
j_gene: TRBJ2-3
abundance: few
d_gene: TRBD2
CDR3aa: CASSLAGYSTDTQYF
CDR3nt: TGTGCCAGCTCCTTAGCGGGTTATAGCACAGATACGCAGTATTTT

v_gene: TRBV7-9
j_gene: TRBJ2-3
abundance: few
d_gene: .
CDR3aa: CASRTGDTQYF
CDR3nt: TGTGCCAGCAGGACGGGCGATACGCAGTATTTT

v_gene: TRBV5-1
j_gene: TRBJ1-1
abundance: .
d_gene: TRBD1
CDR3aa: CASRAQGVNTEAFF
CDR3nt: TGCGCCAGCAGGGCACAGGGGGTGAACACTGAAGCTTTCTTT

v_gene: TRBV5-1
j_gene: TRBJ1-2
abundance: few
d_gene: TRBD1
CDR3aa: CASKTDRYYGYTF
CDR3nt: TGCGCCAGCAAGACGGACAGGTACTATGGCTACACCTTC